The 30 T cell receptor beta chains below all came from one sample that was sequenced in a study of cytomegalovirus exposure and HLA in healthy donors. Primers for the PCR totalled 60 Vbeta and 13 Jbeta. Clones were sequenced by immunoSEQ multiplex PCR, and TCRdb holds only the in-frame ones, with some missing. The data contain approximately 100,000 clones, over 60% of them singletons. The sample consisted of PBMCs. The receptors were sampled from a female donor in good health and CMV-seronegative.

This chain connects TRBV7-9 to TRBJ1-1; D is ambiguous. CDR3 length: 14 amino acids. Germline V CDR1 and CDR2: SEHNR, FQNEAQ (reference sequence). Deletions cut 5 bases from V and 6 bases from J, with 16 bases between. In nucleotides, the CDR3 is TGTGCCAGCAGCCCGCCAGCCGGGGAGGCTGAAGCTTTCTTT. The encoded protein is CASSPPAGEAEAFF.

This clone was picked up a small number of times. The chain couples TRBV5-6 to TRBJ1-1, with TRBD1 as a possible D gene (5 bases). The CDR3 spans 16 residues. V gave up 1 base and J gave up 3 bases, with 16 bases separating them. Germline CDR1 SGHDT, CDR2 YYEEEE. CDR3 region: CASSLWGGKRDTEAFF. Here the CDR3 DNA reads TGTGCCAGCAGCTTGTGGGGGGGGAAGAGGGACACTGAAGCTTTCTTT.

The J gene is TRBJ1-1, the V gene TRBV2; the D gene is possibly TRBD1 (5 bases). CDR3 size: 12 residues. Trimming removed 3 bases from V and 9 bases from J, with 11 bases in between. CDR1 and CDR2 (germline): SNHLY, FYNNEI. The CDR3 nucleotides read TGTGCCAGCAGTGATGACAGTTCGCAAGCTTTCTTT. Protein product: CASSDDSSQAFF.

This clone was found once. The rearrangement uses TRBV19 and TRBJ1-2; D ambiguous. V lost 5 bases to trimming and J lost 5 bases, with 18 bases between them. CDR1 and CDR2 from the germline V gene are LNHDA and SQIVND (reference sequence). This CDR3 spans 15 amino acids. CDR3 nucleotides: TGTGCCAGTAGTCCACCCACGGGAGATTCGTATGGCTACACCTTC. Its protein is CASSPPTGDSYGYTF.

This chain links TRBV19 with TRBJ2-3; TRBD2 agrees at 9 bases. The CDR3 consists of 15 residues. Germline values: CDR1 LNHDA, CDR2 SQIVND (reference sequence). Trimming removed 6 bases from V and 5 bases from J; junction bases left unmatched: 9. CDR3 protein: CASRWGRGGGDTQYF. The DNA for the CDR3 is TGTGCCAGTAGATGGGGGCGGGGGGGTGGAGATACGCAGTATTTT. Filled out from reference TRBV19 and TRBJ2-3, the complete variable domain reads DGGITQSPKYLFRKEGQNVTLSCEQNLNHDAMYWYRQDPGQGLRLIYYSQIVNDFQKGDIAEGYSVSREKKESFPLTVTSAQKNPTAFYLCASRWGRGGGDTQYFGPGTRLTVL.

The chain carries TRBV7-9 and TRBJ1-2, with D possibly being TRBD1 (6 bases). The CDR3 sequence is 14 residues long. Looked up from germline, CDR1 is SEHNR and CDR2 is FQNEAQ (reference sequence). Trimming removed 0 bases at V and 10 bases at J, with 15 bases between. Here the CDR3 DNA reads TGTGCCAGCAGCTTAGCCGATCGGGGGGCGGACTACACCTTC. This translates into CASSLADRGADYTF.

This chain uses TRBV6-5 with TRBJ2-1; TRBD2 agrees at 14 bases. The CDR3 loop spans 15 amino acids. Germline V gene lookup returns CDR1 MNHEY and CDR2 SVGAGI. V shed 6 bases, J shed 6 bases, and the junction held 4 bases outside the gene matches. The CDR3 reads CASSPTSGGANEQFF. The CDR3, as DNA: TGTGCCAGCAGCCCGACTAGCGGGGGGGCCAATGAGCAGTTCTTC.

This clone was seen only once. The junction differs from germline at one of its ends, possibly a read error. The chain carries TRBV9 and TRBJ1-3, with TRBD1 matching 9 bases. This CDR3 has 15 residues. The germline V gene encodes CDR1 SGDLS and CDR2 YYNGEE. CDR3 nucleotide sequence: TGTGTCAGCAGCGACAGGGGGTTTTATGGAAACACCATATATTTT. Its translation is CVSSDRGFYGNTIYF. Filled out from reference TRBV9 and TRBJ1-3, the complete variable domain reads DSGVTQTPKHLITATGQRVTLRCSPRSGDLSVYWYQQSLDQGLQFLIQYYNGEERAKGNILERFSAQQFPDLHSELNLSSLELGDSALYFCVSSDRGFYGNTIYFGEGSWLTVV.

The CDR3 loop is CASSQVGTIGLAYF. DNA for the CDR3: TGTGCCAGCAGCCAAGTCGGGACTATCGGGCTGGCGTATTTT. V is TRBV14 and J is TRBJ2-3; 7 bases map to TRBD2. V dropped 1 base and J dropped 14; count of bases not matched to a gene: 12. The CDR3 has 14 amino acids. CDR1 and CDR2 (germline): SGHDN, FVKESK.

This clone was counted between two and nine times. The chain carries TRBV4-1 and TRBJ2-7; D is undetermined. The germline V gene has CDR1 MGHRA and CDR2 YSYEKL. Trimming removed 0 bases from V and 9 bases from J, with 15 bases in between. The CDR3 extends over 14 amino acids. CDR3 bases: TGCGCCAGCAGCCAAGACCACAGAAGTACCGTGCAGTACTTC. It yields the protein CASSQDHRSTVQYF.

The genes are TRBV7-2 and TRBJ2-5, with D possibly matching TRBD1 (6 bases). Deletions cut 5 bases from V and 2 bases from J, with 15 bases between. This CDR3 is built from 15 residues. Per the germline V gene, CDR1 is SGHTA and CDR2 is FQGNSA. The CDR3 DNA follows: TGTGCCAGCAGCCCCGGGACACATTTTCAAGAGACCCAGTACTTC. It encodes CASSPGTHFQETQYF.

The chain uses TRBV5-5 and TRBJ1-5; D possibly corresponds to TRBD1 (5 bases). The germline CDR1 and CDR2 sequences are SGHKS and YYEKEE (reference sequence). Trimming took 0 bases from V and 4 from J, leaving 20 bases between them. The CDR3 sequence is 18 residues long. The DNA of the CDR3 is TGTGCCAGCAGCTTGGCCCCCGGAGCGACAGCGGGGAATCAGCCCCAGCATTTT. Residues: CASSLAPGATAGNQPQHF.

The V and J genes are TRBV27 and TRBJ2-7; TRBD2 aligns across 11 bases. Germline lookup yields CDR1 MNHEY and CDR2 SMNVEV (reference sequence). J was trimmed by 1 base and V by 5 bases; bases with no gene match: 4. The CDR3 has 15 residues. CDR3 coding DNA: TGTGCCAGCAGTAGCTCTAGCGGGGGGTCCTACGAGCAGTACTTC. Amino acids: CASSSSSGGSYEQYF.

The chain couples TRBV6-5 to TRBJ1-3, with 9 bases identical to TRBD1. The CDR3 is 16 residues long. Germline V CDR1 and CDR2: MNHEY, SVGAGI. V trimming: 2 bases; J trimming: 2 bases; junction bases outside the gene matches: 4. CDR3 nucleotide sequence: TGTGCCAGCAGTTACGGTGGGACAGGGACTGGAAACACCATATATTTT. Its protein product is CASSYGGTGTGNTIYF.

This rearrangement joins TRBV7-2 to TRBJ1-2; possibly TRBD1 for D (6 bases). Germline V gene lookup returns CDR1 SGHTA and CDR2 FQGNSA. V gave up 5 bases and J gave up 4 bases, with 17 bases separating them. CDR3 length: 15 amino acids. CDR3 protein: CASSPQDRPLYGYTF. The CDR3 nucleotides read TGTGCCAGCAGCCCTCAAGACAGGCCGCTCTATGGCTACACCTTC.

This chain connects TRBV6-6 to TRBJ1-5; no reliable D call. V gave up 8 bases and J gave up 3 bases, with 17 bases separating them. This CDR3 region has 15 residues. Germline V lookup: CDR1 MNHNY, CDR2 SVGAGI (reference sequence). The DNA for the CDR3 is TGTGCCAGCCGTGGATCTGGCGGTTACAATCAGCCCCAGCATTTT. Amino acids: CASRGSGGYNQPQHF.

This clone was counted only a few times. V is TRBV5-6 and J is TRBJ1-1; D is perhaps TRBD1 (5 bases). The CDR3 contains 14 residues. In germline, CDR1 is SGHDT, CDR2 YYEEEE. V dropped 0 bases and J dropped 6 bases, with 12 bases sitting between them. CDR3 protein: CASSLGGGVSEAFF. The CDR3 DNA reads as TGTGCCAGCAGCTTGGGGGGGGGAGTGTCTGAAGCTTTCTTT.

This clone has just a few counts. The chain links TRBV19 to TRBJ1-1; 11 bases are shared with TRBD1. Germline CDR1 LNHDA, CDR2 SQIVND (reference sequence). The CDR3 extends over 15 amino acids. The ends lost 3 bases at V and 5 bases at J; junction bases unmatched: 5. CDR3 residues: CASSMGQGVGTEAFF. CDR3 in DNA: TGTGCCAGTAGTATGGGACAGGGGGTTGGTACTGAAGCTTTCTTT.

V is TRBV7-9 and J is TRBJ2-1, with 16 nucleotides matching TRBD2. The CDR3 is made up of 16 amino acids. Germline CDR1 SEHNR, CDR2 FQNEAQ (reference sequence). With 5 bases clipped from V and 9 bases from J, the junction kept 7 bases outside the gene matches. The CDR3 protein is CASSQRGLAGGSEQFF. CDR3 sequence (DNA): TGTGCCAGCAGCCAACGGGGACTAGCGGGGGGGAGTGAGCAGTTCTTC.

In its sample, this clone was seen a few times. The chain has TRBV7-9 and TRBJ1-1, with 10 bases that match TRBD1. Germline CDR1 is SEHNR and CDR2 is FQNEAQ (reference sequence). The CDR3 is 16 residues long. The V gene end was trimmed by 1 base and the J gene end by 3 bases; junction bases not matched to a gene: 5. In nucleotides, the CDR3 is TGTGCCAGCAGCTTAGGACAGGGGGCGGTGGACACTGAAGCTTTCTTT. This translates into CASSLGQGAVDTEAFF. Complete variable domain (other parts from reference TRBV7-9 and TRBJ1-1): DTGVSQNPRHKITKRGQNVTFRCDPISEHNRLYWYRQTLGQGPEFLTYFQNEAQLEKSRLLSDRFSAERPKGSFSTLEIQRTEQGDSAMYLCASSLGQGAVDTEAFFGQGTRLTVV.

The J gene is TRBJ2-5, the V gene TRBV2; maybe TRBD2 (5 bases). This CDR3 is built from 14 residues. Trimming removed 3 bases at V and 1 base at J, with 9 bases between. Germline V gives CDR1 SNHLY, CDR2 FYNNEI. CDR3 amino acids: CASSELASQETQYF. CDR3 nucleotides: TGTGCCAGCAGTGAGCTAGCCAGCCAAGAGACCCAGTACTTC.

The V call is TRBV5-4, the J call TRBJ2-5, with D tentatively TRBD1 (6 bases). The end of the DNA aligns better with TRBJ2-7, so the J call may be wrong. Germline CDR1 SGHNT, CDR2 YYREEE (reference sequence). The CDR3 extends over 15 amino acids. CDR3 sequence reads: CASSLAGGSTYEQYF. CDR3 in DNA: TGTGCCAGCAGCTTGGCTGGGGGCTCAACCTACGAGCAGTACTTC.

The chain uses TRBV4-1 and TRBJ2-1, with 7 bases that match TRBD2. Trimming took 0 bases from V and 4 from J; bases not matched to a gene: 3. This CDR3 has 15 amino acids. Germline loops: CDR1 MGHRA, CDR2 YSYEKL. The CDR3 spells CASSQERELYNEQFF. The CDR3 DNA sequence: TGCGCCAGCAGCCAAGAGCGGGAGTTATACAATGAGCAGTTCTTC.

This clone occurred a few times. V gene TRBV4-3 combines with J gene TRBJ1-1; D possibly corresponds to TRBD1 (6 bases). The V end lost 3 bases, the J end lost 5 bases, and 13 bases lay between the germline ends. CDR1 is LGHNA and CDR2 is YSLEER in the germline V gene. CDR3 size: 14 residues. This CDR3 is CASSHGGLSTEAFF. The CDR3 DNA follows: TGCGCCAGCAGCCACGGGGGGCTAAGTACTGAAGCTTTCTTT.

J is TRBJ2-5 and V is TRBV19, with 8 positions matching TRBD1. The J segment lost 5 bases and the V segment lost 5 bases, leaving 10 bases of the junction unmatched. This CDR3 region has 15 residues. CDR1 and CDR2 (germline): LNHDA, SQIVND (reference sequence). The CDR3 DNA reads TGTGCCAGTAGTCTCAGGACAGGGAGGACCGAGACCCAGTACTTC. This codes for CASSLRTGRTETQYF.

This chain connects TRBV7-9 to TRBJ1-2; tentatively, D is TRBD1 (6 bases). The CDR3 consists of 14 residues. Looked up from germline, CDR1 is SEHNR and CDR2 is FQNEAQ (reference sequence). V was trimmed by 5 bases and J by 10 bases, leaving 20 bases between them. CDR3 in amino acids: CASSLGTRNMVYTF. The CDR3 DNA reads TGTGCCAGCAGCCTCGGGACAAGGAACATGGTCTACACCTTC. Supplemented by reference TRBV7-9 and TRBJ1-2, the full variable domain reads DTGVSQNPRHKITKRGQNVTFRCDPISEHNRLYWYRQTLGQGPEFLTYFQNEAQLEKSRLLSDRFSAERPKGSFSTLEIQRTEQGDSAMYLCASSLGTRNMVYTFGSGTRLTVV.

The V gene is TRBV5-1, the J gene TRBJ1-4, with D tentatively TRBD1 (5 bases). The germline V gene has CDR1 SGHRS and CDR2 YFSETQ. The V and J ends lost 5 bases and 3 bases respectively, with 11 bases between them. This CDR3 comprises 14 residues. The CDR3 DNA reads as TGCGCCAGCAGGAGAGACAGACCTAATGAAAAACTGTTTTTT. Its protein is CASRRDRPNEKLFF.

The CDR3 DNA reads as TGTGCCAGCAGCCTAGCGTCTTGGGGGGAGAGCGAGCAGTACTTC. Translated, it gives CASSLASWGESEQYF. The rearrangement uses TRBV9 and TRBJ2-7; a weak D match, TRBD2 (6 bases). Trimming pared 4 bases from V and 6 bases from J, leaving 20 bases between. Germline values: CDR1 SGDLS, CDR2 YYNGEE. The CDR3 is 15 residues long.

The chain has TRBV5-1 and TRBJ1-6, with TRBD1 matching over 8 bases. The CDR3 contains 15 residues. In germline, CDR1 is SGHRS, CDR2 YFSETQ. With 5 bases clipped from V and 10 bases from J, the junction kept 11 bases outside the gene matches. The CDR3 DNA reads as TGCGCCAGCAGTGGCCCAGGACAGGGTCAATCACCCCTCCACTTT. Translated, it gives CASSGPGQGQSPLHF.

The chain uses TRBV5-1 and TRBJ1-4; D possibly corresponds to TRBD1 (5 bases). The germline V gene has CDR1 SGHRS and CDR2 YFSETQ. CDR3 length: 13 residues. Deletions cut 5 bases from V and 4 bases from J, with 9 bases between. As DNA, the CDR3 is TGCGCCAGCAGACAGGAGATTAATGAAAAACTGTTTTTT. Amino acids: CASRQEINEKLFF.